This TCR beta chain was observed in a study of cytomegalovirus exposure and HLA in healthy donors. Whole-study findings and limits: An observed cluster of highly shared sequence variants was recorded as a likely sequencing artifact. Later analysis reportedly placed an Asian-associated ancestry cluster below the approximately 680-donor mean in N-insertions.

With respect to this clone: Its antigen is still unknown.

This CDR3 is 19 amino acids long. Germline V gene data show CDR1 as LGHNA and CDR2 as YSLEER. Trimming took 0 bases from V and 3 from J; bases not matched to a gene: 15. 13 Jbeta primers and 60 Vbeta primers were used for the PCR. The table came from immunoSEQ multiplex PCR; TCRdb's copy has only in-frame clones and leaves some out. The sample includes more than 95,000 clones, approximately 80% seen only once; the top ten take around 4.3%. The clonotype comes from a man aged 25-45 years in good health and CMV-seropositive. The chain has TRBV4-3 and TRBJ2-3, with 7 bases fitting TRBD2. What was sequenced was PBMCs. The CDR3 sequence: CASSQDWGTRGGPTDTQYF. CDR3 DNA: TGCGCCAGCAGCCAAGATTGGGGTACTCGGGGAGGGCCTACAGATACGCAGTATTTT.